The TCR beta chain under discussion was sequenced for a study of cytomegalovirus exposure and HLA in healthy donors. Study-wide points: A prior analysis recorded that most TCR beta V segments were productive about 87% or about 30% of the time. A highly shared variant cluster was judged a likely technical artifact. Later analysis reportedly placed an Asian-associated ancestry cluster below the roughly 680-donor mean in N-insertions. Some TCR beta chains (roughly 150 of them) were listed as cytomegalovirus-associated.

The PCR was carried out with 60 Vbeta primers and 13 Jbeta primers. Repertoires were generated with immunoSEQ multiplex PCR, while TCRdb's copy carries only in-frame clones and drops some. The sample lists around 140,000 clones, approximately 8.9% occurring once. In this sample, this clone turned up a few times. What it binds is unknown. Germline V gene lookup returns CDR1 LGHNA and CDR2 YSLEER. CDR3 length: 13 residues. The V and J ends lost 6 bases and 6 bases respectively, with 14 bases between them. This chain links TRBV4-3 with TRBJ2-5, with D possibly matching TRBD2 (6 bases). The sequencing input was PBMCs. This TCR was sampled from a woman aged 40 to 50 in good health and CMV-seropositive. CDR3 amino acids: CASRDLAFKTQYF. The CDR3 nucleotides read TGCGCCAGCAGGGACCTAGCGTTCAAGACCCAGTACTTC.